These 5 T cell receptor beta chains share one sample of origin, sequenced in a study (dated by TCRdb to about 2015). Receptors were amplified or captured by 5' RACE. The sequencer listed for this sample is Illumina MiSeq. The public reads were reprocessed in TCRdb via fastp at Q25 and MiXCR, keeping in-frame beta chains. CDR3 protein sequences are deduplicated, and each keeps its most common genes and DNA. Recorded for this sample are about 42,000 distinct CDR3 sequences; approximately 22% of them occurred a single time. About 4% of the sample is held by the ten biggest clonotypes. Tregs were isolated as CD4+CD25+CD127-/low cells. Input material: Tregs sorted from blood. Receptors were obtained from a female donor with breast cancer.

The sample holds one count of this clonotype. The junction shows a germline mismatch at one end, possibly a read error. This chain links TRBV7-9 with TRBJ2-5; D not certain. Germline lookup yields CDR1 SEHNR and CDR2 FQNEAQ (reference sequence). The CDR3 runs to 14 residues. The CDR3 DNA is TGTGCCAGCAGCGAAAGATCCTACCAAGAGACCCAGTGCTTC. Its translation: CASSERSYQETQCF. The entire variable domain, with the rest obtained from reference TRBV7-9 and TRBJ2-5, is as follows: DTGVSQNPRHKITKRGQNVTFRCDPISEHNRLYWYRQTLGQGPEFLTYFQNEAQLEKSRLLSDRFSAERPKGSFSTLEIQRTEQGDSAMYLCASSERSYQETQCFGPGTRLLVL.

The V and J genes are TRBV7-2 and TRBJ2-1; 13 bases align to TRBD2. Per the germline V gene, CDR1 is SGHTA and CDR2 is FQGNSA. V trimming: 8 bases; J trimming: 0 bases; junction bases outside the gene matches: 19. CDR3 length: 21 residues. The CDR3 protein is CASRLKSLGTSGESSYNEQFF. The DNA for the CDR3 is TGTGCCAGCCGACTAAAATCACTAGGGACTAGCGGGGAGAGCTCCTACAATGAGCAGTTCTTC.

This clonotype turned up a few times. The rearrangement joins TRBV25-1 to TRBJ2-1, with TRBD2 matching over 10 bases. From germline, CDR1 is MGHDK and CDR2 SYGVNS. The CDR3 covers 15 residues. Trimming removed 5 bases from V and 8 bases from J; junction bases left unmatched: 9. The CDR3 is CASSHLAGASDEQFF. The CDR3 DNA sequence: TGTGCCAGCAGTCACCTAGCGGGAGCGAGCGATGAGCAGTTCTTC.

This clonotype was picked up many times. The rearrangement links TRBV5-6 to TRBJ2-5; D remains unclear. The CDR3 extends over 11 amino acids. CDR1 and CDR2 (germline): SGHDT, YYEEEE. The V and J ends lost 2 bases and 2 bases respectively, with 1 base between them. The CDR3 DNA reads TGTGCCAGCAGCTTACAAGAGACCCAGTACTTC. This codes for CASSLQETQYF.

The CDR3, as DNA: TGTGCCAGCAGCTTATTCTCCGGGAATGAGCAGTTCTTC. Translated: CASSLFSGNEQFF. The V call is TRBV7-6, the J call TRBJ2-1; D gene uncertain. The CDR3 totals 13 residues. Trimming stripped 2 bases from V and 7 bases from J, with 9 bases between. The germline gives CDR1 SGHVS, CDR2 FNYEAQ.